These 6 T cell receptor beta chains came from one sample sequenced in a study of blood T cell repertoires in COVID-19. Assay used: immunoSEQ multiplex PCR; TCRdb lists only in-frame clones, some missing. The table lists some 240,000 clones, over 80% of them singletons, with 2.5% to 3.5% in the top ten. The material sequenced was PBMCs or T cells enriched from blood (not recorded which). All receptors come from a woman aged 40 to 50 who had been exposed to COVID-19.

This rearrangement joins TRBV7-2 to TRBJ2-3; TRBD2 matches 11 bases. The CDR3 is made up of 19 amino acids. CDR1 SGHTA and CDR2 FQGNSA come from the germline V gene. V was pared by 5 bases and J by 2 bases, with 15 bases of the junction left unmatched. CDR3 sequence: CASSRRRASGRTDTDTQYF. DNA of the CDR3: TGTGCCAGCAGCCGTAGGAGGGCTAGCGGGAGGACAGACACAGATACGCAGTATTTT.

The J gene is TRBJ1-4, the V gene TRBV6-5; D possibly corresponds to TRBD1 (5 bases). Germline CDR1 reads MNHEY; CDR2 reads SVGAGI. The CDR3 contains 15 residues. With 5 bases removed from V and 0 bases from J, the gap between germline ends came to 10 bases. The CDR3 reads CASSHDSATNEKLFF. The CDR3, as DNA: TGTGCCAGCAGTCACGACAGTGCAACTAATGAAAAACTGTTTTTT.

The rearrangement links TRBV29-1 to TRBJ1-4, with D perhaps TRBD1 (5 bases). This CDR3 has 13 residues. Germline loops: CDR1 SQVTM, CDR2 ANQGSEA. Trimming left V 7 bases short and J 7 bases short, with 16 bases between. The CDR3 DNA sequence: TGCAGCGCCCAGGACACCTTGGGTGAAAAACTGTTTTTT. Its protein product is CSAQDTLGEKLFF.

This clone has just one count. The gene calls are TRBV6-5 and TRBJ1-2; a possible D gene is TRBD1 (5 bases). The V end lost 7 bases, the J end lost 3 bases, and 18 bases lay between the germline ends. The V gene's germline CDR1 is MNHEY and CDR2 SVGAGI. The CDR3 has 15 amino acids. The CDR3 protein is CASTRDGGLYYGYTF. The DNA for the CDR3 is TGTGCCAGCACCCGGGACGGGGGATTGTACTATGGCTACACCTTC.

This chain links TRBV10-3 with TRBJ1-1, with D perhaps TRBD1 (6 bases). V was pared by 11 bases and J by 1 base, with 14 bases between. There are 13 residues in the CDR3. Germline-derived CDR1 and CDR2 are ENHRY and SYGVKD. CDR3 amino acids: CAYEGTPNTEAFF. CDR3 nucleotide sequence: TGTGCCTACGAAGGGACACCGAACACTGAAGCTTTCTTT.

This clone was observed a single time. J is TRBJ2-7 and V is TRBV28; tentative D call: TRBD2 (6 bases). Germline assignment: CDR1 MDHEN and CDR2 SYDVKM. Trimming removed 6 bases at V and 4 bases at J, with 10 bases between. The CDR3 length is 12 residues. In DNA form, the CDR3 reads TGTGCCAGCAGCTTGGGGGGTTACGAGCAGTACGTC. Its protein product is CASSLGGYEQYV.